One and the same sample provided the 3 T cell receptor beta chains below, sequenced in a study of blood T cell repertoires in COVID-19. Only in-frame clones appear in the TCRdb table, and some are missing; sequencing was by immunoSEQ multiplex PCR. The sample holds a few hundred thousand clones, about 78% seen once. Sequenced input: peripheral blood. The source is a woman in her seventies with acute or convalescent COVID-19.

The rearrangement joins TRBV5-1 to TRBJ2-5, with TRBD2 identical over 9 bases. With V trimmed by 0 bases and J by 7 bases, 7 bases remained unmatched. There are 15 residues in the CDR3. CDR1 and CDR2 (germline): SGHRS, YFSETQ. CDR3 residues: CASSLEVAGERTQYF. The CDR3, as DNA: TGCGCCAGCAGCTTGGAAGTAGCGGGGGAACGGACCCAGTACTTC.

In its sample, this clone was seen a few times. The CDR3 DNA is TGTGCCAGCAGTTACGGGCAGAACTCAGATACGCAGTATTTT. This translates into CASSYGQNSDTQYF. The chain is built from TRBV6-6 and TRBJ2-3; D unclear. Trimming stripped 2 bases from V and 4 bases from J, with 10 bases between. The CDR3 has 14 residues. Looked up from germline, CDR1 is MNHNY and CDR2 is SVGAGI (reference sequence).

The chain couples TRBV24-1 to TRBJ2-3, with TRBD2 identical over 13 bases. Unmatched junction bases numbered 4, after V lost 4 bases and J lost 4 bases. Germline V CDR1 and CDR2: KGHDR, SFDVKD. The length of the CDR3 is 16 residues. CDR3 sequence (DNA): TGTGCCACCAGTGACCCACTAGCGGGGGGGCCAGATACGCAGTATTTT. Encoded protein: CATSDPLAGGPDTQYF.